This TCR beta chain stems from a study of blood T cell repertoires in COVID-19. Study context: Specimens from acute and convalescent COVID-19 originated in the United States, Italy and Spain. Nucleic acid was either cDNA or gDNA, and it came from T cells, B-cell-depleted T cells, or PBMCs.

Recovery meant two consecutive negative NP/OP PCR tests, professional clearance, or resolved symptoms. The germline V gene encodes CDR1 MNHEY and CDR2 SMNVEV (reference sequence). The CDR3 covers 18 residues. The V segment lost 6 bases and the J segment 5 bases; nucleotides outside the gene matches: 17. Sequencing used immunoSEQ multiplex PCR; TCRdb keeps in-frame clones, though not all of them. The sample comprises about 250,000 clones, 86% of which are singletons, and around 15% rests with the top ten. V gene TRBV27 combines with J gene TRBJ2-3, with TRBD2 matching over 10 bases. The clonotype originates from a man in his late teens or twenties who had recovered from COVID-19. Sequenced input: PBMCs or T cells enriched from blood (not recorded which). As DNA, the CDR3 is TGTGCCAGCAGCCTGACGGGTAAGCGGGGGGGCCACAGAGATACGCAGTATTTT. This encodes CASSLTGKRGGHRDTQYF.